The 6 T cell receptor beta chains listed next were all sequenced from one sample in a study of OX40 agonist ivuxolimab in advanced cancers. Method: immunoSEQ multiplex PCR; TCRdb's copy keeps in-frame clones and lacks some. The table has over 55,000 clones, roughly 84% seen once. The sample here was CD4+ or CD8+ T cells sorted from blood, taken in a trial of the OX40 agonist ivuxolimab. Source of these receptors: an adult with an advanced solid tumor such as melanoma, head and neck, liver or kidney cancer.

J is TRBJ2-3 and V is TRBV30; 9 nucleotides line up with TRBD2. The CDR3 covers 18 residues. Unmatched junction bases numbered 10, after V lost 0 bases and J lost 0 bases. The germline gives CDR1 GTSNPN, CDR2 SVGIG (reference sequence). CDR3: CAWSVFSGGFFSTDTQYF. The CDR3 region has the DNA TGTGCCTGGAGTGTTTTTAGCGGGGGTTTTTTTAGCACAGATACGCAGTATTTT.

The chain employs TRBV15 and TRBJ2-3; 8 bases line up with TRBD1. Germline trimming cut 5 bases from V and 5 bases from J; bases unmatched to any gene: 6. Looked up from germline, CDR1 is LNHNV and CDR2 is YYDKDF (reference sequence). There are 14 residues in the CDR3. The CDR3 sequence: CATSGRQGIDTQYF. Written as DNA, the CDR3 is TGTGCCACCAGCGGCAGACAGGGGATAGATACGCAGTATTTT.

This clone was detected a few times. The V call is TRBV21-1, the J call TRBJ1-2. TRBV21-1 is given as a pseudogene. The CDR3 spans 16 residues. CDR3 region: CASSKGGVSGTQGYTF. CDR3 sequence (DNA): TGTGCCAGCAGCAAAGGGGGGGTATCCGGGACGCAGGGCTACACCTTC.

The chain links TRBV5-1 to TRBJ2-3, with D perhaps matching TRBD2 (6 bases). Germline V gene sequence: CDR1 SGHRS, CDR2 YFSETQ. The CDR3 is 15 residues long. The V end lost 2 bases, the J end lost 0 bases, and 10 bases lay between the germline ends. The CDR3 here is CASSFAGLSTDTQYF. The CDR3 nucleotides are TGCGCCAGCAGCTTTGCGGGGCTTAGCACAGATACGCAGTATTTT.

The rearrangement links TRBV7-3 to TRBJ2-3; 7 bases agree with TRBD2. The CDR3 consists of 15 residues. The germline V gene has CDR1 SGHTA and CDR2 FQGTGA. The trim removed 2 bases at V and 1 base at J, leaving 3 bases unmatched. CDR3 region: CASSLQRGRTDTQYF. The CDR3 DNA sequence: TGTGCCAGCAGCTTACAGCGGGGTCGCACAGATACGCAGTATTTT.

This clone was observed a single time. The chain uses TRBV5-4 and TRBJ2-2; the D is unclear. V dropped 2 bases and J dropped 3 bases, with 5 bases sitting between them. Germline V CDR1 and CDR2: SGHNT, YYREEE (reference sequence). This CDR3 has 13 amino acids. The CDR3 loop is CASSLVYTGELFF. The CDR3 coding sequence is TGTGCCAGCAGCTTAGTATACACCGGGGAGCTGTTTTTT. Based on the CDR3 plus reference TRBV5-4 and TRBJ2-2, the full variable domain is ETGVTQSPTHLIKTRGQQVTLRCSSQSGHNTVSWYQQALGQGPQFIFQYYREEENGRGNFPPRFSGLQFPNYSSELNVNALELDDSALYLCASSLVYTGELFFGEGSRLTVL.